The 17 T cell receptor beta chains below come from one sample, sequenced in a study of cytomegalovirus exposure and HLA in healthy donors. The PCR employed 60 Vbeta primers together with 13 Jbeta primers. The method was immunoSEQ multiplex PCR; TCRdb's version includes in-frame clones alone and lacks a portion of them. In the table there are some 190,000 clones, 81% of which are singletons. Specimen: PBMCs. These receptors came from a man aged 35 to 55 in good health and CMV-seropositive.

The rearrangement uses TRBV6-1 and TRBJ1-3; D gene uncertain. The germline V gene has CDR1 MNHNS and CDR2 SASEGT. Trimming took 4 bases from V and 8 from J, leaving 15 bases between them. The CDR3 length is 14 residues. The CDR3 loop is CASSGGPSQDTIYF. The CDR3 DNA reads TGTGCCAGCAGTGGCGGGCCTTCCCAGGACACCATATATTTT.

This sequence joins TRBV5-4 and TRBJ2-7; maybe TRBD1 (6 bases). The V gene's germline CDR1 is SGHNT and CDR2 YYREEE (reference sequence). Trimming stripped 2 bases from V and 2 bases from J, with 8 bases between. The CDR3 is 13 residues long. CDR3 loop: CASSFAGAYEQYF. CDR3 DNA sequence: TGTGCCAGCAGCTTTGCAGGGGCCTACGAGCAGTACTTC.

The rearrangement links TRBV7-8 to TRBJ2-2; 11 bases agree with TRBD2. The trim removed 6 bases at V and 7 bases at J, leaving 4 bases unmatched. Germline assignment: CDR1 SGHVS and CDR2 FQNEAQ. The CDR3 loop spans 14 amino acids. The CDR3 loop reads CASSSGTSGGELFF. The DNA for the CDR3 is TGTGCCAGCAGTAGTGGGACTAGCGGCGGGGAGCTGTTTTTT.

The rearrangement links TRBV29-1 to TRBJ2-7; 10 bases are a match to TRBD2. This CDR3 is 15 amino acids long. Looked up from germline, CDR1 is SQVTM and CDR2 is ANQGSEA. V was clipped by 4 bases and J by 2 bases; unmatched bases: 8. CDR3: CSVVLAGAPTYEQYF. DNA of the CDR3: TGCAGCGTTGTCCTAGCGGGAGCCCCGACCTACGAGCAGTACTTC.

V gene TRBV7-2 combines with J gene TRBJ2-5, with D possibly TRBD2 on 7 matching bases. Germline V gene sequence: CDR1 SGHTA, CDR2 FQGNSA. The CDR3 runs 14 residues. V lost 5 bases and J lost 4, with 14 bases in between. The CDR3 coding sequence is TGTGCCAGCAGCGGGGGAGGGGGGAGAGAGACCCAGTACTTC. Translation gives CASSGGGGRETQYF. The variable domain in full, with the rest retrieved from reference TRBV7-2 and TRBJ2-5, is GAGVSQSPSNKVTEKGKDVELRCDPISGHTALYWYRQSLGQGLEFLIYFQGNSAPDKSGLPSDRFSAERTGGSVSTLTIQRTQQEDSAVYLCASSGGGGRETQYFGPGTRLLVL.

The chain has TRBV10-1 and TRBJ2-2; no reliable D call. In germline, CDR1 is WNHNN, CDR2 SYGVQD (reference sequence). Trimming took off 8 bases at V and 5 bases at J, with 12 bases between the two ends. This CDR3 is 13 amino acids long. The CDR3: CASAPFATGELFF. CDR3 DNA: TGCGCCAGCGCGCCTTTTGCGACCGGGGAGCTGTTTTTT.

This chain connects TRBV5-1 to TRBJ1-2; no clear D. The germline V gene has CDR1 SGHRS and CDR2 YFSETQ. This CDR3 spans 13 amino acids. The V end lost 0 bases, the J end lost 3 bases, and 6 bases lay between the germline ends. CDR3 residues: CASSLAGDYGYTF. In nucleotides, the CDR3 is TGCGCCAGCAGCTTGGCCGGGGACTATGGCTACACCTTC.

The chain recombines TRBV18 with TRBJ1-4; 7 bases agree with TRBD1. This CDR3 has 14 amino acids. Germline V gene sequence: CDR1 KGHSH, CDR2 LQKENI. Unmatched junction bases numbered 3, after V lost 1 base and J lost 7 bases. DNA of the CDR3: TGTGCCAGCTCACCACAGGGGGCGAGTGAAAAACTGTTTTTT. Protein: CASSPQGASEKLFF.

CDR3 coding DNA: TGCGCCAGCAGTGCAGGGCAGGGGGTGGAGACCCAGTACTTC. Amino acid sequence: CASSAGQGVETQYF. The chain has TRBV5-1 and TRBJ2-5, with TRBD1 matching over 7 bases. The CDR3 totals 14 residues. The V gene end was trimmed by 5 bases and the J gene end by 5 bases; junction bases not matched to a gene: 9. Germline CDR1 is SGHRS and CDR2 is YFSETQ.

The chain carries TRBV7-8 and TRBJ2-3; the match to TRBD1 covers 8 bases. Germline trimming cut 2 bases from V and 7 bases from J; bases unmatched to any gene: 5. From germline, CDR1 is SGHVS and CDR2 FQNEAQ. The CDR3 loop spans 14 amino acids. The CDR3 reads CASSLIQGANTQYF. CDR3 nucleotide sequence: TGTGCCAGCAGCTTAATCCAGGGGGCGAATACGCAGTATTTT.

V and J are TRBV28 and TRBJ2-7; TRBD2 is a possible D gene (6 bases). The CDR3 runs 14 residues. Germline assignment: CDR1 MDHEN and CDR2 SYDVKM. Trimming pared 6 bases from V and 3 bases from J, leaving 15 bases between. The chain's CDR3 is CASSLGGKVYEQYF. In DNA form, the CDR3 reads TGTGCCAGCAGCCTCGGGGGAAAGGTCTACGAGCAGTACTTC.

The chain recombines TRBV4-1 with TRBJ1-2, with D perhaps matching TRBD1 (6 bases). CDR1 MGHRA and CDR2 YSYEKL come from the germline V gene. V was clipped by 0 bases and J by 7 bases, with 6 bases between them. The CDR3 contains 12 residues. The CDR3 sequence is CASSQDRGGYTF. Written as DNA, the CDR3 is TGCGCCAGCAGCCAAGACAGGGGTGGCTACACCTTC.

The chain is built from TRBV5-1 and TRBJ1-6, with a possible D match to TRBD1 (6 bases). V gave up 4 bases and J gave up 0 bases, with 11 bases separating them. CDR1 and CDR2 from the germline V gene are SGHRS and YFSETQ. The CDR3 has 16 amino acids. The CDR3, as DNA: TGCGCCAGCAGCCCACAGGGCGGCTCCTATAATTCACCCCTCCACTTT. Translated: CASSPQGGSYNSPLHF.

The J gene is TRBJ2-7, the V gene TRBV25-1, with D possibly being TRBD2 (5 bases). The germline V and J ends were trimmed by 6 bases and 6 bases, with 18 bases remaining between them. CDR3 length: 14 amino acids. Germline V gene lookup returns CDR1 MGHDK and CDR2 SYGVNS. The CDR3 bases are TGTGCCAGCAGGGAAGAGAGGGCAAATTGCGAGCAGTACTTC. It is translated as CASREERANCEQYF.

A word on this clone: The same CDR3 can be traced to other DNA sequences in this sample. The chain is built from TRBV18 and TRBJ2-5; unclear D gene. The V end lost 6 bases, the J end lost 5 bases, and 10 bases lay between the germline ends. Germline-derived CDR1 and CDR2 are KGHSH and LQKENI. CDR3 length equals 12 residues. CDR3 loop: CASSPSGETQYF. Written as DNA, the CDR3 is TGTGCCAGCTCTCCCTCCGGGGAGACCCAGTACTTC.

The V gene is TRBV6-5, the J gene TRBJ1-1; D gene unclear. The CDR3 has 11 amino acids. Trimming pared 5 bases from V and 7 bases from J, leaving 8 bases between. Germline V gene sequence: CDR1 MNHEY, CDR2 SVGAGI. CDR3: CASSPGGEAFF. CDR3 DNA sequence: TGTGCCAGCAGTCCGGGAGGTGAAGCTTTCTTT.

The rearrangement joins TRBV7-9 to TRBJ2-1; 10 bases are shared with TRBD2. The length of the CDR3 is 18 residues. The J segment lost 5 bases and the V segment lost 1 base, leaving 11 bases of the junction unmatched. Germline V CDR1 and CDR2: SEHNR, FQNEAQ (reference sequence). The CDR3 protein is CASSLGLRLAGADNEQFF. The CDR3 DNA sequence: TGTGCCAGCAGCTTAGGGCTTAGGCTAGCGGGAGCGGACAATGAGCAGTTCTTC.